These T cell receptor beta chains were read from a single sample in a study of CD8+ T cells in alopecia areata. Assay used: immunoSEQ multiplex PCR; TCRdb lists only in-frame clones, some missing. The repertoire holds roughly 140,000 clones, 62% seen once, with 36% in the top ten. The sample comprised CD8+ T cells sorted from blood. The origin of the receptors is a human donor in good health. Both conserved end residues are part of each CDR3. The D gene is left open where the match is weak. Part of the rows lack a size; the others show once, few, many or a class for expanded clones.

J,size,D,V,DNA,CDR3
TRBJ2-7,once,TRBD2,TRBV28,TGTGCCAGCACCAGAGGACTAGCGGTTACCTACGAGCAGTACTTC,CASTRGLAVTYEQYF
TRBJ2-7,once,NA,TRBV30,TGTGCCTGGAGTGTAGGCGGGACGGGGGAGCAGTACTTC,CAWSVGGTGEQYF
TRBJ2-1,NA,NA,TRBV7-2,TGTGCCAGCAGCTTCCCAAGACAGGACCTGTACAATGAGCAGTTCTTC,CASSFPRQDLYNEQFF
TRBJ2-2,few,TRBD2,TRBV29-1,TGCAGCGTTGAAGGGTCTAGCGGGAGTAAATCCGGGGAGCTGTTTTTT,CSVEGSSGSKSGELFF
TRBJ2-7,once,TRBD1,TRBV7-9,TGTGCCAGCAGCCCGGACAGGTACAGCTCCTACGAGCAGTACTTC,CASSPDRYSSYEQYF
TRBJ2-1,NA,TRBD2,TRBV19,TGTGCCAGTAGTATCACCGGGACTAGCGGGAATGAGCAGTTCTTC,CASSITGTSGNEQFF
TRBJ2-1,NA,NA,TRBV7-9,TGTGCCAGCAGCTTAGCCGGGCGTGAGCAGTTCTTC,CASSLAGREQFF
TRBJ1-2,NA,NA,TRBV29-1,TGCAGCGTTGAAGATCGGGATGGCTACACCTTC,CSVEDRDGYTF
TRBJ1-5,NA,NA,TRBV7-9,TGTGCCAGCAGCCAAGTCGAGAACAGGGAAGGCAATCAGCCCCAGCATTTT,CASSQVENREGNQPQHF
TRBJ2-1,NA,TRBD2,TRBV20-1,TGCAGTGCATGGGAGGGCAATGAGCAGTTCTTC,CSAWEGNEQFF
TRBJ2-3,NA,NA,TRBV10-2,TGCGCCAGCCTGGAGAAACTTGGCCCAGATACGCAGTATTTT,CASLEKLGPDTQYF
TRBJ1-5,NA,NA,TRBV28,TGTGCCAGCAGTCCTGTACATCGTAATAATCCCCAGCATTTT,CASSPVHRNNPQHF
TRBJ1-2,NA,NA,TRBV29-1,TGCAGCGTTACGGACAGAACCTCTTACGGCTACACCTTC,CSVTDRTSYGYTF
TRBJ2-5,NA,NA,TRBV6-6,TGTGCCAGCAGTTATCGCGGTGAGACCCAGTACTTC,CASSYRGETQYF
TRBJ1-5,few,TRBD1,TRBV19,TGTGCCAGTAGTTTCCACAGGGGCGGCAATCAGCCCCAGCATTTT,CASSFHRGGNQPQHF
TRBJ1-2,few,NA,TRBV25-1,TGTGCCAGCAGTGCCTATGGCTACACCTTC,CASSAYGYTF
TRBJ2-7,NA,TRBD2,TRBV27,TGTGCCAGCAGTGCCAGACTAGCGGGCTTCTACGAGCAGTACTTC,CASSARLAGFYEQYF
TRBJ2-1,NA,NA,TRBV27,TGTGCCAGCCGGGGGAATGAGCAGTTCTTC,CASRGNEQFF
TRBJ1-1,few,NA,TRBV5-6,TGTGCCAGCAGCCGAACGGGGACTGAAGCTTTCTTT,CASSRTGTEAFF
TRBJ2-1,few,TRBD2,TRBV11-2,TGTGCCAGCACCTTAGGACTAGCGGGGACCTACAATGAGCAGTTCTTC,CASTLGLAGTYNEQFF
TRBJ1-5,once,NA,TRBV12-5,TGTGCTAGTGGCTACGGGGGGAATCAGCCCCAGCATTTT,CASGYGGNQPQHF
TRBJ2-1,NA,TRBD2,TRBV11-2,TGTGCCAGCAGCTTAGAACTAGCGGGCGGCTACAATGAGCAGTTCTTC,CASSLELAGGYNEQFF
TRBJ2-7,NA,NA,TRBV14,TGTGCCAGCAGCGACGGTTTGGCTCTCTCCTACGAGCAGTACTTC,CASSDGLALSYEQYF
TRBJ2-7,NA,TRBD1,TRBV10-1,TGCGCCAGCAGTGAAGTGGGACAGGTCGAGCAGTACTTC,CASSEVGQVEQYF
TRBJ2-7,NA,TRBD1,TRBV4-1,TGCGCCAGCAGCCAGTACAGGGGGCGAGTCTACGAGCAGTACTTC,CASSQYRGRVYEQYF
TRBJ1-2,NA,NA,TRBV7-8,TGTGCCAGCAGCTTCCACAGGGCTTCCTATGGCTACACCTTC,CASSFHRASYGYTF
TRBJ2-1,NA,TRBD2,TRBV29-1,TGCAGCGTTGGCGGCGGGAGGTCCGATGAGCAGTTCTTC,CSVGGGRSDEQFF
TRBJ2-5,NA,NA,TRBV7-6,TGTGCCAGCAGCTCCTCCAGGGCGTACCAAGAGACCCAGTACTTC,CASSSSRAYQETQYF
TRBJ2-1,once,NA,TRBV27,TGTGCCAGCAGTGCCGGGACTTATTACAATGAGCAGTTCTTC,CASSAGTYYNEQFF
TRBJ2-3,NA,TRBD2,TRBV9,TGTGCCAGCGCTAGCGGTAGCACAGATACGCAGTATTTT,CASASGSTDTQYF
TRBJ2-1,once,NA,TRBV29-1,TGCAGCGACCGCGGGATCCACAATGAGCAGTTCTTC,CSDRGIHNEQFF
TRBJ1-2,few,NA,TRBV7-9,TGTGCCAGCAGCATCTCAGGGGCTAACTATGGCTACACCTTC,CASSISGANYGYTF
TRBJ2-1,NA,NA,TRBV6-1,TGTGCCAGCAGTGATAACCCACTTGTTGACAATGAGCAGTTCTTC,CASSDNPLVDNEQFF
TRBJ1-1,NA,NA,TRBV7-9,TGTGCCAGCAGCTACGCGACGACAGTTGAAGCTTTCTTT,CASSYATTVEAFF
TRBJ2-1,NA,NA,TRBV5-6,TGTGCCAGCAGCGTGGTGGGTGAGCAGTTCTTC,CASSVVGEQFF
TRBJ2-7,NA,NA,TRBV15,TGTGCCACCAGCAACGGGGCAGCCTCCTACGAGCAGTACTTC,CATSNGAASYEQYF
TRBJ2-1,NA,NA,TRBV27,TGTGCCAGCAGTCCCGTCGACAGGTTGGAGGCTGAGCAGTTCTTC,CASSPVDRLEAEQFF
TRBJ2-1,NA,NA,TRBV19,TGTGCCACCTCGTTAGGGGCTGTCTACAATGAGCAGTTCTTC,CATSLGAVYNEQFF
TRBJ2-7,NA,NA,TRBV27,TGTGCCAGCAGAGCCGTTGGAGGGGAGCAGTACTTC,CASRAVGGEQYF
TRBJ2-2,NA,NA,TRBV7-9,TGTGCCAGCAGCTATCTCGGGGAGCTGTTTTTT,CASSYLGELFF
TRBJ1-2,NA,NA,TRBV30,TGTGCCTGGAGTGTACCTCGCCGGGTCTCTAACTATGGCTACACCTTC,CAWSVPRRVSNYGYTF
TRBJ2-7,NA,TRBD1,TRBV7-9,TGTGCCAGCAGCCCCCGAGGACAGGGGGCACACGAGCAGTACTTC,CASSPRGQGAHEQYF
TRBJ1-5,NA,TRBD1,TRBV27,TGTGCCAGCAGTGTGACAGGGGGCGGGCAGCCCCAGCATTTT,CASSVTGGGQPQHF
TRBJ2-6,few,NA,TRBV7-9,TGTGCCAGCAGCTCGCCCCGGGGGTCGGAACTAGCTGGGGCCAACGTCCTGACTTTC,CASSSPRGSELAGANVLTF
TRBJ1-1,NA,NA,TRBV6-5,TGTGCCAGCAGTTACGCCGCGGAGGCTTCGAACACTGAAGCTTTCTTT,CASSYAAEASNTEAFF
TRBJ2-6,NA,NA,TRBV4-1,TGCGCCAGCCGCCTTCAAGGGGCCAACGTCCTGACTTTC,CASRLQGANVLTF
TRBJ1-1,NA,TRBD1,TRBV29-1,TGCAGCGCTCAAGGACAGGGCGCTTTCTTT,CSAQGQGAFF
TRBJ2-1,NA,NA,TRBV2,TGTGCCAGCAAAGGCCCCCAGGACGCGTACAATGAGCAGTTCTTC,CASKGPQDAYNEQFF
TRBJ2-1,NA,TRBD2,TRBV5-1,TGCGCCAGCAGCTATGGACTAGCGGGAGGGTTAAATGAGCAGTTCTTC,CASSYGLAGGLNEQFF
TRBJ2-2,NA,NA,TRBV2,TGTGCCAGCGGAAACGGGTCGGGGAAGCTGTTTTTT,CASGNGSGKLFF
TRBJ2-7,NA,TRBD1,TRBV29-1,TGCAGCGCTGTAGGGACAGCAGCCTACGAGCAGTACTTC,CSAVGTAAYEQYF
TRBJ2-1,few,TRBD2,TRBV11-2,TGTGCCAGCAGCCAGATAACTAGCGTTCGATTCTACAATGAGCAGTTCTTC,CASSQITSVRFYNEQFF
TRBJ1-1,NA,NA,TRBV28,TGTGCCAGCAGTCCCACGACAGGATCCGGGGGGGCTTTCTTT,CASSPTTGSGGAFF